The sequence of this T cell receptor beta chain was determined in a study of T cells in Graves' hyperthyroidism and ophthalmopathy (dated by TCRdb to the late 2010s). Broadly, across the study: Peripheral blood was sampled at the time of initial diagnosis, prior to any treatment. To identify TCR V-J signatures that set the groups apart, the researchers used a discovery cohort of 100 or so patients, made up of approximately 43 with Graves' ophthalmopathy and about 55 with stable Graves' hyperthyroidism. Prospective prediction of ophthalmopathy was tested in an independent validation cohort of fewer than 20 hyperthyroidism patients and 15 to 17 patients who later progressed to ophthalmopathy. The 100 discovery patients were randomly split 7:3 into training and test sets. In addition, the study compared T-cell repertoires in thyroid tissue and in blood from five to seven Graves' hyperthyroidism patients. Once sampling was done, hyperthyroidism patients were given methimazole at a starting dose of 30 mg daily, whereas ophthalmopathy patients were given high-dose intravenous methylprednisolone. TCR Vbeta CDR3 sequencing of 130 to 150 peripheral blood samples (43 ophthalmopathy, approximately 80 hyperthyroidism and around 17 progressor patients) is reported in the paper. Paper-wide results and their limitations: A model built on a 13 V-J signature distinguished ophthalmopathy from stable hyperthyroidism, reaching roughly 88% sensitivity and around 81% specificity in cross-validation and 80%/75% in testing. Most expanded thyroid clonotypes (frequency above 0.001) were also detected in blood, a finding suggesting that blood repertoires may reflect thyroid immune responses. No statistical method was used to set the sample size in advance, and investigators knew the group allocation. In validation, progression to ophthalmopathy was predicted by the model with 70.59% sensitivity and about 72% specificity, a median of approximately 6.5 months before onset.

In the germline V gene, CDR1 corresponds to ENHRY and CDR2 to SYGVKD. The CDR3, cysteine through phenylalanine, is 17 amino acids long. Left in the record is the CDR3 DNA by itself, 51 bases read in frame from the first base. Trimming removed 0 bases from V and 5 bases from J, leaving 16 bases between the germline ends. This clonotype was picked up a small number of times. No antigen is known for it. The record has no base qualities; no much larger clone is one base away. TCR beta CDR3 regions were amplified from RNA transcripts. The TCR CDR3 was subjected to a first round of RT-PCR using the HTBI primer set and the Qiagen OneStep RT-PCR kit. Libraries were constructed in a second round of multiplex PCR, after which size selection and purification were carried out. Libraries were sequenced paired-end with 100 bp reads on an Illumina HiSeq2000. In the source study's methods: Raw data were processed with SOAPnuke, discarding reads with adapters, uncalled bases, mean Phred below 15, or no exact constant-primer or identifier match. High-quality paired reads were merged with COPE v1.2.5, and unique nucleotide sequences were defined as clonotypes. Clonotypes were aligned to IMGT TRBV, TRBD and TRBJ reference segments using MiTCR v1.1. The analysis was restricted to V-J combinations with a frequency above 0.0001, which together covered 99.2% of the repertoires. A TCS score was defined as the ratio between F50 (clonal expansion) and ExV (chaos), using BLOSUM62-based TCRdist between CDR3 peptides within each V-J. Welch's t-statistics and random forest reduced several hundred V-J features to 13, which were used in a naive Bayes classifier (R e1071). TCRdb reprocessed the public reads (quality trimming at Q25 with fastp, clone calling with MiXCR) and kept in-frame beta chains. Records with the same CDR3 protein are collapsed into one entry carrying the most frequent genes and DNA. The V and J calls and clone size come from TCRdb's table, not from the authors' own analysis. This sample lists a few hundred thousand distinct CDR3 sequences; roughly 15% were detected once. The leading ten clones occupy approximately 15% of the sample.

Moderately to severely active disease, a Clinical Activity Score of at least 3, a NOSPECS grade of at least 4, and a duration under 3 months were present in ophthalmopathy patients. The study excluded patients with uncontrolled infections, other autoimmune diseases, pregnancy or lactation. Diagnoses were established on the basis of clinical symptoms, serum thyroxine and TRAb, thyroid ultrasound, and orbital computed tomography. PBMCs were separated from 8 to 10 ml of fresh peripheral blood using Ficoll-Paque density gradient centrifugation. Total RNA was extracted using Trizol reagent, and RNA quality was assessed on an Agilent 2100 Bioanalyzer.

The receptor chain draws on TRBV10-3 and TRBJ1-4, with the D gene uncertain. This sequence was found in a woman aged 18-29 years with Graves' ophthalmopathy. The sample consisted of blood. In nucleotides, the sequence is TGTGCCATCAGTGAGTCGCTAGGCACGGGAGACAATGAAAAACTGTTTTTT. It is translated as CAISESLGTGDNEKLFF.